The TCR beta chain described here comes from a study of cytomegalovirus exposure and HLA in healthy donors (TCRdb year 2017). Context from the whole study: The 500 to 800 repertoires of the first cohort and the 120 validation repertoires were produced on the same platform, according to a later analysis. The study combined high-throughput TCR immunosequencing, statistical association of individual TCRs with disease status, and machine learning to predict cytomegalovirus infection status. The study aimed to test whether cataloging public T cell receptors could reveal signatures of past pathogen exposure. In addition to the first cohort of 666 subjects, a separate validation cohort of over 90 different subjects was used. What the authors observed across the whole study: According to the authors, the approach could potentially be generalized to other disease states and immunological phenotypes. The classifier was reported to diagnose cytomegalovirus status with high specificity and sensitivity in both the original and validation cohorts. The study gave a list of roughly 150 TCR beta chains associated with cytomegalovirus. Of the cluster scores, 90% to 95% were above 0 in a later analysis, which found that TCRs clustered in the first cohort also tended to co-occur in the 90 to 150 validation repertoires. While some public TCRs were present in many individuals, most TCR sequences turned up only very rarely across donors. All 110 or so repertoires were used to score co-occurrence in the validation cohort in a later analysis, because that analysis had no HLA typing for the cohort. In vitro tests confirmed that a few of the cytomegalovirus-associated TCR beta chains recognize cytomegalovirus antigens.

Sequences LNHDA (CDR1) and SQIVND (CDR2) are obtained from the germline V gene (reference sequence). Measured from the cysteine to the phenylalanine, the CDR3 is 15 residues long. CDR3 DNA is the only sequence kept; it has 45 bases, read in frame from the first base. V trim: 7 bases; J trim: 2 bases; unmatched bases: 8. The method was the immunoSEQ multiplex PCR assay. The study's processing was this. A statistical classification framework was developed to diagnose cytomegalovirus status using the catalog of TCR beta chain sequences. The table comes from immuneACCESS by way of TCRdb, which keeps in-frame sequences with V and J called. Part of the clones is missing from these tables; in studies checked, under half for an unresolved V gene and the rest for unknown reasons. That table furnishes V, J and clone size, whereas the DNA furnished D and trimming. The sample table shows about 64,000 clones, and 75% to 90% are seen once. Around 1.7% of the sample rests with the top ten.

In regard to this clone: Its antigen specificity is not known. No qualities accompany the bases; no much larger clone lies one base away.

Donors formed part of the validation cohort, which comprised 120 or so subjects and was distinct from the first cohort of 666 subjects. The rearrangement joined TRBV19 to TRBJ1-1; the central 9 bases match TRBD1. Specimen: PBMCs. This clonotype was sampled from a woman aged 18 to 35 in good health and CMV-seronegative. The sequenced DNA: TGTGCCAGTACCACACAGGGGGCGCGAAACACTGAAGCTTTCTTT. This encodes CASTTQGARNTEAFF.